What follows are 27 T cell receptor beta chains derived from one specimen sequenced in a study of T cell responses to AZD1222 COVID-19 vaccine. Assay: immunoSEQ multiplex PCR; the TCRdb copy retains only in-frame clones and omits some. The sample records approximately 200,000 clones, about 94% being singletons. Material: peripheral blood, obtained 28 days after the second dose of the MenACWY control vaccine. The receptors come from an adult who received the MenACWY meningococcal vaccine as a control.

The chain has TRBV25-1 and TRBJ2-7; D might be TRBD1 (6 bases). The CDR3 is 12 amino acids. The V end lost 5 bases, the J end lost 1 base, and 6 bases lay between the germline ends. Germline V CDR1 and CDR2: MGHDK, SYGVNS. CDR3 sequence: CASSTGSYEQYF. As DNA, the CDR3 is TGTGCCAGCAGTACAGGGTCCTACGAGCAGTACTTC.

V usage is TRBV6-5 and J usage is TRBJ1-4, with unresolved D. The germline V gene has CDR1 MNHEY and CDR2 SVGAGI. With 0 bases removed from V and 5 bases from J, the gap between germline ends came to 13 bases. The CDR3 has 16 residues. CDR3 sequence reads: CASSYSISRMNEKLFF. CDR3 bases: TGTGCCAGCAGTTACTCGATATCGCGGATGAATGAAAAACTGTTTTTT.

The chain couples TRBV12-2 to TRBJ1-2; the D call of TRBD1 is as the table states it, not checked on the DNA. TRBV12-2 is a recognized pseudogene. The CDR3 runs to 21 residues. The CDR3 is CASRPGERRQAGGEYDYGYTF. As DNA, the CDR3 is TGTGCAAGTCGTCCGGGGGAGCGGAGGCAGGCAGGGGGCGAGTACGACTATGGCTACACCTTC.

The V gene is TRBV5-6, the J gene TRBJ2-7; D is unclear. Trimming shortened V by 2 bases and J by 4 bases, and 13 bases separated the two germline ends. Germline assignment: CDR1 SGHDT and CDR2 YYEEEE. The CDR3 totals 14 residues. For the CDR3, the DNA is TGTGCCAGCAGCTTAAGTAAACCGGCGTACGAGCAGTACTTC. Translation gives CASSLSKPAYEQYF. The full variable domain, in which reference TRBV5-6 and TRBJ2-7 provide the parts outside the CDR3, is DAGVTQSPTHLIKTRGQQVTLRCSPKSGHDTVSWYQQALGQGPQFIFQYYEEEERQRGNFPDRFSGHQFPNYSSELNVNALLLGDSALYLCASSLSKPAYEQYFGPGTRLTVT.

The rearrangement joins TRBV12-3 or TRBV12-4 to TRBJ1-2, with unresolved D. Trimming took off 2 bases at V and 7 bases at J, with 5 bases between the two ends. The CDR3 is made up of 11 amino acids. CDR3 amino acids: CASSLTRGYTF. In nucleotides, the CDR3 is TGTGCCAGCAGTTTAACCCGTGGCTACACCTTC.

CDR3 sequence: CSVGTGQMADTQYF. CDR3 coding DNA: TGCAGCGTTGGAACGGGTCAGATGGCAGATACGCAGTATTTT. The chain employs TRBV29-1 and TRBJ2-3; no reliable D call. Looked up from germline, CDR1 is SQVTM and CDR2 is ANQGSEA. The CDR3 totals 14 residues. The V end was cut by 4 bases, the J end by 4 bases, with 15 bases between.

This clone has just one count. The CDR3 DNA reads TGTGCCAGCAGCGGAGCGACAGGGTCAAATTCACCCCTCCACTTT. It translates to CASSGATGSNSPLHF. The chain couples TRBV5-4 to TRBJ1-6; TRBD1 aligns across 7 bases. The V and J ends lost 4 bases and 7 bases, in that order; junction bases with no gene match: 8. CDR3 length: 15 residues. Germline V lookup: CDR1 SGHNT, CDR2 YYREEE (reference sequence). Combining the CDR3 with reference TRBV5-4 and TRBJ1-6 gives the whole variable domain ETGVTQSPTHLIKTRGQQVTLRCSSQSGHNTVSWYQQALGQGPQFIFQYYREEENGRGNFPPRFSGLQFPNYSSELNVNALELDDSALYLCASSGATGSNSPLHFGNGTRLTVT.

The chain is built from TRBV28 and TRBJ2-7; a possible D gene is TRBD1 (5 bases). The CDR3 consists of 14 residues. From germline, CDR1 is MDHEN and CDR2 SYDVKM. Trimming removed 5 bases from V and 6 bases from J, with 17 bases in between. The CDR3 reads CASSIWAGIAEQYF. As DNA, the CDR3 is TGTGCCAGCAGTATCTGGGCAGGGATCGCCGAGCAGTACTTC. Filled out from reference TRBV28 and TRBJ2-7, the complete variable domain reads DVKVTQSSRYLVKRTGEKVFLECVQDMDHENMFWYRQDPGLGLRLIYFSYDVKMKEKGDIPEGYSVSREKKERFSLILESASTNQTSMYLCASSIWAGIAEQYFGPGTRLTVT.

This clone was recorded only once. The chain links TRBV28 to TRBJ2-7, with 8 bases identical to TRBD2. The germline V gene has CDR1 MDHEN and CDR2 SYDVKM. The CDR3 covers 14 residues. Trimming removed 7 bases from V and 2 bases from J; junction bases left unmatched: 7. CDR3 sequence: CASTQAGDPYEQYF. Written as DNA, the CDR3 is TGTGCCAGCACCCAAGCGGGGGACCCCTACGAGCAGTACTTC.

The chain carries TRBV23-1 and TRBJ1-1; D ambiguous. TRBV23-1 is reported as an ORF; its role is uncertain. The CDR3 covers 15 residues. The V and J ends lost 2 bases and 0 bases respectively, with 10 bases between them. As DNA, the CDR3 is TGCGCCAGCAGTCAAAGACGGATCATGAACACTGAAGCTTTCTTT. It yields the protein CASSQRRIMNTEAFF.

The chain has TRBV5-6 and TRBJ1-4; TRBD1 is a possible D gene (5 bases). V was clipped by 4 bases and J by 0 bases, with 10 bases between them. The CDR3 sequence is 15 residues long. Germline assignment: CDR1 SGHDT and CDR2 YYEEEE. For the CDR3, the DNA is TGTGCCAGCAGCAGAACAGGAGCAACTAATGAAAAACTGTTTTTT. Translated: CASSRTGATNEKLFF. The complete variable domain, with remaining parts taken from reference TRBV5-6 and TRBJ1-4, reads DAGVTQSPTHLIKTRGQQVTLRCSPKSGHDTVSWYQQALGQGPQFIFQYYEEEERQRGNFPDRFSGHQFPNYSSELNVNALLLGDSALYLCASSRTGATNEKLFFGSGTQLSVL.

V usage is TRBV6-1 and J usage is TRBJ2-3, with a possible D match to TRBD2 (6 bases). The V end lost 2 bases, the J end lost 1 base, and 7 bases lay between the germline ends. The length of the CDR3 is 14 residues. Germline assignment: CDR1 MNHNS and CDR2 SASEGT. The CDR3 DNA reads TGTGCCAGCAGTGAAAGGAGGGGCACAGATACGCAGTATTTT. It encodes CASSERRGTDTQYF.

The V and J genes are TRBV4-2 and TRBJ1-2, with D unclear. The germline V and J ends were trimmed by 4 bases and 6 bases, with 9 bases remaining between them. Germline V CDR1 and CDR2: LGHNA, YNFKEQ. CDR3 size: 12 residues. The CDR3: CASSPTGHGYTF. The DNA of the CDR3 is TGTGCCAGCAGCCCCACTGGACATGGCTACACCTTC.

This clone was seen just once. This chain links TRBV9 with TRBJ2-7, with TRBD2 as a possible D gene (6 bases). From germline, CDR1 is SGDLS and CDR2 YYNGEE. The CDR3 consists of 17 residues. V lost 0 bases to trimming and J lost 6 bases, with 22 bases between them. The CDR3 DNA reads as TGTGCCAGCAGCGTAGATCCCTTGGCGGGGACCCGCTCCGAGCAGTACTTC. Protein sequence: CASSVDPLAGTRSEQYF.

This clone has a single count. The chain has TRBV18 and TRBJ1-5, with TRBD1 matching 10 bases. The germline gives CDR1 KGHSH, CDR2 LQKENI. V lost 2 bases, J lost 6 bases, and 1 base stayed unmatched. The CDR3 totals 14 residues. The CDR3 loop is CASSPGTGVQPQHF. CDR3 in DNA: TGTGCCAGCTCACCAGGGACAGGGGTTCAGCCCCAGCATTTT. Full variable domain (missing parts from reference TRBV18 and TRBJ1-5): NAGVMQNPRHLVRRRGQEARLRCSPMKGHSHVYWYRQLPEEGLKFMVYLQKENIIDESGMPKERFSAEFPKEGPSILRIQQVVRGDSAAYFCASSPGTGVQPQHFGDGTRLSIL.

The chain couples TRBV6-1 to TRBJ2-1; 7 positions agree with TRBD2. This CDR3 is built from 13 residues. CDR1 is MNHNS, CDR2 SASEGT, per germline. The V segment lost 2 bases and the J segment 7 bases; nucleotides outside the gene matches: 2. CDR3 DNA sequence: TGTGCCAGCAGTGAACTCGGGGGGAATGAGCAGTTCTTC. Translating it yields CASSELGGNEQFF.

The chain is built from TRBV5-1 and TRBJ2-2; 7 nucleotides line up with TRBD1. J was trimmed by 3 bases and V by 4 bases; bases with no gene match: 12. The CDR3 has 17 residues. Per germline, CDR1 SGHRS and CDR2 YFSETQ. This CDR3 reads CASSVGQRTLDTGELFF. Written as DNA, the CDR3 is TGCGCCAGCAGCGTGGGACAGCGGACCCTAGACACCGGGGAGCTGTTTTTT.

The chain uses TRBV18 and TRBJ2-2; D gene unclear. The CDR3 is 15 residues long. Germline assignment: CDR1 KGHSH and CDR2 LQKENI. V lost 6 bases, J lost 0 bases, and 11 bases lay in between. CDR3 residues: CASSLTPANTGELFF. The CDR3 nucleotides read TGTGCCAGCTCCCTGACACCCGCGAACACCGGGGAGCTGTTTTTT. The variable domain in full, with the rest retrieved from reference TRBV18 and TRBJ2-2, is NAGVMQNPRHLVRRRGQEARLRCSPMKGHSHVYWYRQLPEEGLKFMVYLQKENIIDESGMPKERFSAEFPKEGPSILRIQQVVRGDSAAYFCASSLTPANTGELFFGEGSRLTVL.

The chain is built from TRBV5-1 and TRBJ2-5; 9 bases agree with TRBD1. V lost 8 bases, J lost 7 bases, and 21 bases stayed unmatched. This CDR3 spans 17 amino acids. Germline CDR1 and CDR2: SGHRS and YFSETQ. CDR3 region: CARYARAVTGGHGTQYF. The CDR3 DNA reads TGCGCCAGATATGCGCGGGCCGTAACAGGGGGCCACGGGACCCAGTACTTC.

The chain employs TRBV3-1 (or the pseudogene TRBV3-2) and TRBJ1-5, with D uncertain. CDR3 length: 13 amino acids. Germline CDR1 LGHDT, CDR2 YNNKEL (reference sequence). V was pared by 0 bases and J by 6 bases, with 6 bases between. DNA of the CDR3: TGTGCCAGCAGCCAAGATCTTGGTCAGCCCCAGCATTTT. It translates to CASSQDLGQPQHF.

The chain is built from TRBV9 and TRBJ2-1, with TRBD2 as a possible D gene (5 bases). The V and J ends lost 2 bases and 0 bases respectively, with 9 bases between them. The germline CDR1 and CDR2 sequences are SGDLS and YYNGEE. The CDR3 spans 15 residues. In DNA, the CDR3 is TGTGCCAGCAGCGTCCTGGGGAGCTCCTACAATGAGCAGTTCTTC. Translated, it gives CASSVLGSSYNEQFF.

The CDR3 reads CASTTGQGEAFF. CDR3 nucleotide sequence: TGTGCCAGCACCACGGGACAGGGTGAAGCTTTCTTT. The V gene is TRBV7-9, the J gene TRBJ1-1; 9 bases fit TRBD1. The CDR3 is 12 amino acids. V shed 7 bases and J 7 bases; nucleotides not matched to a gene: 4. The V gene's germline CDR1 is SEHNR and CDR2 FQNEAQ (reference sequence).

This sequence joins TRBV5-1 and TRBJ1-1; 8 nucleotides agree with TRBD1. CDR3 length: 14 amino acids. The ends lost 4 bases at V and 8 bases at J; junction bases unmatched: 10. Germline assignment: CDR1 SGHRS and CDR2 YFSETQ. The DNA of the CDR3 is TGCGCCAGCAGCACTGGACAGGGCGGTTCGGAAGCTTTCTTT. Its protein product is CASSTGQGGSEAFF. Complete variable domain (other parts from reference TRBV5-1 and TRBJ1-1): KAGVTQTPRYLIKTRGQQVTLSCSPISGHRSVSWYQQTPGQGLQFLFEYFSETQRNKGNFPGRFSGRQFSNSRSEMNVSTLELGDSALYLCASSTGQGGSEAFFGQGTRLTVV.

V usage is TRBV5-1 and J usage is TRBJ1-2; 10 nucleotides agree with TRBD1. J was trimmed by 6 bases and V by 4 bases; bases with no gene match: 3. Germline CDR1 is SGHRS and CDR2 is YFSETQ. The CDR3 length is 13 residues. The CDR3 reads CASSRDRGDGYTF. The DNA for the CDR3 is TGCGCCAGCAGCCGGGACAGGGGAGATGGCTACACCTTC. The entire variable domain, with the rest obtained from reference TRBV5-1 and TRBJ1-2, is as follows: KAGVTQTPRYLIKTRGQQVTLSCSPISGHRSVSWYQQTPGQGLQFLFEYFSETQRNKGNFPGRFSGRQFSNSRSEMNVSTLELGDSALYLCASSRDRGDGYTFGSGTRLTVV.

This chain uses TRBV5-1 with TRBJ2-5; 12 bases are shared with TRBD2. The CDR3 has 17 residues. Germline-derived CDR1 and CDR2 are SGHRS and YFSETQ. V was clipped by 4 bases and J by 4 bases; unmatched bases: 11. As DNA, the CDR3 is TGCGCCAGCAGCCGAGACCGCGGACTAGCGGGACTAGAGACCCAGTACTTC. It codes for CASSRDRGLAGLETQYF.

V and J are TRBV28 and TRBJ1-6; the match to TRBD1 covers 9 bases. Germline assignment: CDR1 MDHEN and CDR2 SYDVKM. CDR3 length: 16 amino acids. The junction had 10 bases not matched to a gene; V was cut back by 7 bases and J by 6 bases. DNA of the CDR3: TGTGCCAGCACCCAACAGGGGGCGAGCCCTAATTCACCCCTCCACTTT. Protein: CASTQQGASPNSPLHF.

The chain couples TRBV11-2 to TRBJ2-6, with D unclear. Germline CDR1 and CDR2: SGHAT and FQNNGV. V was cut by 1 base and J by 0 bases, with 4 bases left in between. There are 15 residues in the CDR3. CDR3 nucleotides: TGTGCCAGCAGCTTAGGGATCTCTGGGGCCAACGTCCTGACTTTC. Protein product: CASSLGISGANVLTF.